These T cell receptor beta chains were read from a single sample in a study of control samples from healthy donors and cancer patients. Assay used: immunoSEQ multiplex PCR; TCRdb lists only in-frame clones, some missing. The sample shows roughly 450,000 clones, about nine tenths of them seen only once. Specimen: PBMCs. The receptors come from a middle-aged man with head and neck cancer. Each CDR3 is given with its conserved first and last residue. The order of the fields is D gene, clone size, J gene, V gene, CDR3 DNA, CDR3 protein. The D gene is left open where the match is weak. Expanded clones are given a class, and other clones once, few, many or no size at all.

>TRBD2|.|TRBJ2-3|TRBV11-2
TGTGCCAGCAGCTTTAGCGGGGCGAAGGGTACAGATACGCAGTATTTT
CASSFSGAKGTDTQYF
>TRBD1|.|TRBJ2-5|TRBV11-2
TGTGCCAGCAGCTTAGTCGCGACAGGGGGAGAGACCCAGTACTTC
CASSLVATGGETQYF
>.|.|TRBJ2-7|TRBV10-2
TGCGCCAGCAGTGAGTCGCGAAACGGGCACTACGAGCAGTACTTC
CASSESRNGHYEQYF
>TRBD1|.|TRBJ1-2|TRBV9
TGTGCCAGCAGCGTAGGCAACCGGGACAGAGAATATGGCTACACCTTC
CASSVGNRDREYGYTF
>.|.|TRBJ2-7|TRBV6-6
TGTGCCAGCTCAAAGGGTGCGTACGAGCAGTACTTC
CASSKGAYEQYF
>.|few|TRBJ2-2|TRBV28
TGTGCCAGCCGGGACGCGAACACCGGGGAGCTGTTTTTT
CASRDANTGELFF
>TRBD2|.|TRBJ2-4|TRBV14
TGTGCCAGCAGCCCCCCGGGACTAGCGGGAGGGCTAAACATTCAGTACTTC
CASSPPGLAGGLNIQYF
>TRBD1|.|TRBJ2-7|TRBV5-5
TGTGCCAGCAGCCCGACAGGGTGGTACGAGCAGTACTTC
CASSPTGWYEQYF
>TRBD1|.|TRBJ1-4|TRBV6-1
TGTGCCAGCAGTGAAATGAACGGACAGGTTAATGAAAAACTGTTTTTT
CASSEMNGQVNEKLFF
>TRBD1|.|TRBJ1-4|TRBV27
TGTGCCAGCGGATGGACAGGGGTGCGTGAAAAACTGTTTTTT
CASGWTGVREKLFF
>.|.|TRBJ2-7|TRBV7-9
TGTGCCAGCAGTCCAATGGGGATGGCCTACGAGCAGTACTTC
CASSPMGMAYEQYF
>.|.|TRBJ2-5|TRBV6-6
TGTGCCAGCAGTTACCGAGAGACCCAGTACTTC
CASSYRETQYF
>.|.|TRBJ2-7|TRBV6-2/TRBV6-3
TGTGCCAGCAGCCCAGAACCGGTAAACTCCCACGAGCAGTACTTC
CASSPEPVNSHEQYF
>TRBD1|once|TRBJ2-7|TRBV6-2/TRBV6-3
TGTGCCAGCAGTACGAGCCGTGGGACAGGGCTACTCTACGAGCAGTACTTC
CASSTSRGTGLLYEQYF
>TRBD1|.|TRBJ2-7|TRBV9
TGTGCCAGCAGCGTAGGGCAGGGGGCGGCTTACGAGCAGTACTTC
CASSVGQGAAYEQYF
>.|.|TRBJ1-1|TRBV27
TGTGCCAGCAGCAGCCAGGGGCCGGTCAAGGCTTTCTTT
CASSSQGPVKAFF
>.|.|TRBJ1-4|TRBV29-1
TGCAGCGTTGAAAATGAGGGTGGAAAACTGTTTTTT
CSVENEGGKLFF